This entry describes one T cell receptor beta chain. Random hexamers were used to reverse transcribe an amount of roughly 0.5 to 1 ug RNA. The amplification used immunoSEQ multiplex PCR on TCR beta CDR3; it spanned 54 Vbeta and 13 Jbeta. TCRdb used MiXCR to reprocess the immunoSEQ multiplex PCR reads, holding one entry per CDR3 protein. The profile shows 160,000 or so distinct CDR3 sequences, under 95% of them singletons. The sample comes from a study of CD8 T cells in Susac syndrome. The CDR3 runs to 12 residues. V lost 0 bases to trimming and J lost 5 bases, with 5 bases between them. Germline V gene lookup returns CDR1 SQVTM and CDR2 ANQGSEA.

J is TRBJ1-3 and V is TRBV29-1; D is unclear. Sequencing was done on a sample of CD4+ T cells from PBMCs. The sequence was obtained from a human donor with Susac syndrome. The CDR3 DNA reads as TGCAGCGTTGAAGAGCGGAGAAACACCATATATTTT. This codes for CSVEERRNTIYF. The complete variable domain, with remaining parts taken from reference TRBV29-1 and TRBJ1-3, reads SAVISQKPSRDICQRGTSLTIQCQVDSQVTMMFWYRQQPGQSLTLIATANQGSEATYESGFVIDKFPISRPNLTFSTLTVSNMSPEDSSIYLCSVEERRNTIYFGEGSWLTVV.